Each of the 25 T cell receptor beta chains below was sequenced from the same sample in a study of blood T cell repertoires in COVID-19. Profiling relied on immunoSEQ multiplex PCR, and the TCRdb table lists in-frame clones only, not all of them. The table has some 200,000 clones, around 82% seen once. Sequenced: peripheral blood. These receptor sequences come from a woman aged 60-75 years with acute or convalescent COVID-19.

The gene calls are TRBV19 and TRBJ1-5; 10 bases match TRBD1. The CDR3 loop spans 16 amino acids. Looked up from germline, CDR1 is LNHDA and CDR2 is SQIVND (reference sequence). J gave up 2 bases and V 6 bases, and 7 bases lay outside the gene matches. DNA of the CDR3: TGTGCCAGTAGGCAAGCCGGGACAGGGGGCAATCAGCCCCAGCATTTT. This gives the protein CASRQAGTGGNQPQHF.

The rearrangement links TRBV14 to TRBJ1-2; D possibly corresponds to TRBD1 (6 bases). Trimming shortened V by 2 bases and J by 7 bases, and 17 bases separated the two germline ends. The germline gives CDR1 SGHDN, CDR2 FVKESK. The CDR3 is 15 amino acids. The CDR3 spells CASSQWDTVVFGYTF. CDR3 DNA: TGTGCCAGCAGCCAATGGGACACGGTAGTTTTTGGCTACACCTTC.

V and J are TRBV6-2 or TRBV6-3 and TRBJ1-1; TRBD1 matches at 7 bases. The trim removed 0 bases at V and 1 base at J, leaving 17 bases unmatched. This CDR3 comprises 20 residues. Germline CDR1 MNHEY, CDR2 SVGEGT. The CDR3: CASSYSSYSYGTVQNTEAFF. CDR3 nucleotide sequence: TGTGCCAGCAGTTACTCGTCGTACAGTTACGGGACAGTCCAGAACACTGAAGCTTTCTTT.

The J gene is TRBJ2-1, the V gene TRBV19; TRBD2 aligns across 13 bases. V was clipped by 5 bases and J by 3 bases; unmatched bases: 7. Germline V lookup: CDR1 LNHDA, CDR2 SQIVND (reference sequence). The CDR3 contains 17 residues. The CDR3 is CASSLKTSGGIYNEQFF. CDR3 bases: TGTGCCAGTAGTCTCAAGACTAGCGGGGGGATCTACAATGAGCAGTTCTTC.

The rearrangement joins TRBV5-1 to TRBJ1-1, with 10 bases lining up with TRBD1. In germline, CDR1 is SGHRS, CDR2 YFSETQ. The CDR3 loop spans 15 amino acids. The J segment lost 1 base and the V segment lost 4 bases, leaving 4 bases of the junction unmatched. This CDR3 reads CASSGGQGTNTEAFF. For the CDR3, the DNA is TGCGCCAGCAGCGGGGGACAGGGGACGAACACTGAAGCTTTCTTT.

The chain combines TRBV19 with TRBJ1-3, with D unclear. The CDR3 is 13 residues long. From germline, CDR1 is LNHDA and CDR2 SQIVND (reference sequence). V was pared by 7 bases and J by 4 bases, with 11 bases between. This CDR3 reads CASKSLSGNTIYF. Written as DNA, the CDR3 is TGTGCCAGTAAATCGTTATCCGGAAACACCATATATTTT.

This chain connects TRBV5-6 to TRBJ1-5, with TRBD1 matching 7 bases. The CDR3 totals 15 residues. With 2 bases clipped from V and 6 bases from J, the junction kept 8 bases outside the gene matches. Germline V gene lookup returns CDR1 SGHDT and CDR2 YYEEEE. CDR3 sequence (DNA): TGTGCCAGCAGCTTCACAGGGGATAGTACTCAGCCCCAGCATTTT. It codes for CASSFTGDSTQPQHF.

The chain recombines TRBV7-2 with TRBJ1-1; 7 bases fit TRBD1. V trimming: 6 bases; J trimming: 2 bases; junction bases outside the gene matches: 3. This CDR3 comprises 13 residues. Germline V gives CDR1 SGHTA, CDR2 FQGNSA. CDR3 nucleotide sequence: TGTGCCAGCAGGGGACAGATAAACACTGAAGCTTTCTTT. It yields the protein CASRGQINTEAFF.

The rearrangement uses TRBV6-5 and TRBJ1-5, with TRBD1 matching over 10 bases. V gave up 6 bases and J gave up 6 bases; unmatched junction bases: 8. The CDR3 has 15 residues. CDR1 is MNHEY and CDR2 is SVGAGI in the germline V gene. The CDR3 DNA sequence: TGTGCCAGCAGCCGGGGACAGGGGTTAGGTCAGCCCCAGCATTTT. It is translated as CASSRGQGLGQPQHF.

The rearrangement joins TRBV4-2 to TRBJ2-7, with 7 nucleotides matching TRBD1. The CDR3 runs 16 residues. The V gene end was trimmed by 0 bases and the J gene end by 7 bases; junction bases not matched to a gene: 12. Germline V gene lookup returns CDR1 LGHNA and CDR2 YNFKEQ. The CDR3 coding sequence is TGTGCCAGCAGCCAAGACGACAGGGCACTCATTAAGGAGCAGTACTTC. Amino acids: CASSQDDRALIKEQYF.

V gene TRBV19 combines with J gene TRBJ1-5, with D perhaps TRBD1 (6 bases). V dropped 4 bases and J dropped 2 bases, with 12 bases sitting between them. This CDR3 is 15 amino acids long. Germline loops: CDR1 LNHDA, CDR2 SQIVND (reference sequence). The CDR3 here is CASSNAGGGNQPQHF. The CDR3 DNA is TGTGCCAGTAGTAATGCTGGGGGCGGCAATCAGCCCCAGCATTTT.

The rearrangement links TRBV11-2 to TRBJ2-1, with 7 nucleotides matching TRBD2. The CDR3 loop spans 15 amino acids. Per germline, CDR1 SGHAT and CDR2 FQNNGV. The V and J ends lost 4 bases and 0 bases, in that order; junction bases with no gene match: 3. CDR3 loop: CASSSRGTSYNEQFF. In nucleotides, the CDR3 is TGTGCCAGCAGCTCGCGGGGGACCTCCTACAATGAGCAGTTCTTC. The entire variable domain, with the rest obtained from reference TRBV11-2 and TRBJ2-1, is as follows: EAGVAQSPRYKIIEKRQSVAFWCNPISGHATLYWYQQILGQGPKLLIQFQNNGVVDDSQLPKDRFSAERLKGVDSTLKIQPAKLEDSAVYLCASSSRGTSYNEQFFGPGTRLTVL.

J is TRBJ1-4 and V is TRBV3-1 (or the pseudogene TRBV3-2); the match to TRBD1 covers 10 bases. J lost 5 bases, V lost 4 bases, and 13 bases had no gene match. The germline gives CDR1 LGHDT, CDR2 YNNKEL (reference sequence). CDR3 length: 18 residues. CDR3 bases: TGTGCCAGCAGCCGAAAGTACCGGGACAGGGGTAGAAATGAAAAACTGTTTTTT. This sequence encodes CASSRKYRDRGRNEKLFF.

The chain joins TRBV7-2 to TRBJ2-5, with TRBD1 identical over 7 bases. This CDR3 spans 14 amino acids. Losses at the gene ends were 1 base for V and 5 bases for J; bases not matched to a gene: 4. Looked up from germline, CDR1 is SGHTA and CDR2 is FQGNSA. CDR3 nucleotides: TGTGCCAGCAGCTTAGTCAGGGGGTTGGAGACCCAGTACTTC. This encodes CASSLVRGLETQYF.

The rearrangement links TRBV29-1 to TRBJ2-5, with a tentative D call TRBD2 (5 bases). The CDR3 runs to 12 residues. Germline CDR1 SQVTM, CDR2 ANQGSEA. V lost 6 bases, J lost 1 base, and 9 bases lay in between. The CDR3 is CSVSDFQETQYF. The CDR3 coding sequence is TGCAGCGTGTCGGACTTCCAAGAGACCCAGTACTTC.

V is TRBV30 and J is TRBJ1-3; D unresolved. The CDR3 runs to 15 residues. V lost 4 bases to trimming and J lost 6 bases, with 19 bases between them. Per germline, CDR1 GTSNPN and CDR2 SVGIG (reference sequence). The CDR3 is CAWTWRGRAENTIYF. CDR3 sequence (DNA): TGTGCCTGGACCTGGCGGGGTAGGGCGGAAAACACCATATATTTT.

The chain joins TRBV6-5 to TRBJ1-1; TRBD1 is a possible D gene (5 bases). Trimming stripped 2 bases from V and 0 bases from J, with 7 bases between. The germline V gene encodes CDR1 MNHEY and CDR2 SVGAGI. The CDR3 runs to 14 residues. CDR3: CASSYDSLNTEAFF. The CDR3 coding sequence is TGTGCCAGCAGTTACGACAGCTTGAACACTGAAGCTTTCTTT.

The chain uses TRBV12-3 or TRBV12-4 and TRBJ2-7, with D possibly being TRBD1 (6 bases). Trimming removed 6 bases at V and 0 bases at J, with 9 bases between. The CDR3 has 13 residues. The CDR3 reads CASRDRSSYEQYF. CDR3 nucleotides: TGTGCCAGCAGGGACAGAAGCTCCTACGAGCAGTACTTC.

The chain couples TRBV3-1 (or the pseudogene TRBV3-2) to TRBJ2-1; 9 bases are a match to TRBD2. Germline V gene data show CDR1 as LGHDT and CDR2 as YNNKEL (reference sequence). The trim removed 1 base at V and 6 bases at J, leaving 4 bases unmatched. The CDR3 has 15 residues. The CDR3 loop reads CASSQVRGGGNEQFF. The DNA of the CDR3 is TGTGCCAGCAGCCAAGTGCGGGGGGGTGGCAATGAGCAGTTCTTC.

The sample holds a few counts of this clone. The rearrangement links TRBV15 to TRBJ1-1; a weak D match, TRBD1 (6 bases). V dropped 0 bases and J dropped 8 bases, with 10 bases sitting between them. This CDR3 has 13 residues. Germline CDR1 LNHNV, CDR2 YYDKDF (reference sequence). In DNA, the CDR3 is TGTGCCACCAGCAGAGATTATGGGACAGAAGCTTTCTTT. It is translated as CATSRDYGTEAFF.

The CDR3 is CSGLRTGVSNEQFF. Here the CDR3 DNA reads TGCAGCGGGCTCCGGACAGGGGTCTCCAATGAGCAGTTCTTC. This sequence joins TRBV29-1 and TRBJ2-1, with 9 positions matching TRBD1. Germline V gives CDR1 SQVTM, CDR2 ANQGSEA. V lost 7 bases to trimming and J lost 6 bases; unmatched junction nucleotides: 10. This CDR3 region has 14 residues.

The chain employs TRBV5-6 and TRBJ1-1; D unclear. Trimming took off 2 bases at V and 5 bases at J, with 10 bases between the two ends. CDR3 size: 13 residues. Germline V gives CDR1 SGHDT, CDR2 YYEEEE. Written as DNA, the CDR3 is TGTGCCAGCAGCTTTTCTTCCGGGACTGAAGCTTTCTTT. Its translation: CASSFSSGTEAFF.

This CDR3 reads CASKPGGSYNEQFF. Written as DNA, the CDR3 is TGTGCCAGCAAGCCGGGGGGTTCCTACAATGAGCAGTTCTTC. The rearrangement uses TRBV7-2 and TRBJ2-1; 7 bases line up with TRBD2. The CDR3 has 14 residues. V dropped 7 bases and J dropped 1; count of bases not matched to a gene: 4. The V gene's germline CDR1 is SGHTA and CDR2 FQGNSA.

The rearrangement links TRBV11-3 to TRBJ2-3, with D perhaps matching TRBD2 (5 bases). Per germline, CDR1 SGHNT and CDR2 YENEEA. V lost 5 bases to trimming and J lost 7 bases, with 13 bases between them. The CDR3 consists of 13 residues. Written as DNA, the CDR3 is TGTGCCAGCAGCGTCAACCCGGGGAATACGCAGTATTTT. It translates to CASSVNPGNTQYF.

V and J are TRBV28 and TRBJ1-4, with 9 bases matching TRBD1. Germline CDR1 and CDR2: MDHEN and SYDVKM. V shed 7 bases and J 8 bases; nucleotides not matched to a gene: 5. CDR3 length: 13 amino acids. This CDR3 reads CASKQGAREKLFF. The CDR3 nucleotides read TGTGCCAGCAAACAGGGGGCGCGCGAAAAACTGTTTTTT.